These T cell receptor beta chains were read from a single sample in a study of T-cell reconstitution after alpha-beta-depleted transplantation in children. TCRdb re-called the PCR reads with MiXCR, one entry per CDR3 protein. The table lists 700,000 to 850,000 distinct CDR3 sequences, about 15% of them singletons. Sequences were derived from PBMCs, mostly from graft donor cells, sampled 360 days after TCRalphabeta/CD19-depleted stem cell transplant. The receptors derive from a male patient younger than 18 who had a stem cell transplant for acute lymphoblastic leukemia, so the T cells may come from the graft donor. Both conserved end residues are part of each CDR3. A D gene is named only where the DNA matches it firmly. Clone size is not always given. Where it is, it says once, few, many or a class for expanded clones.

v_gene,d_gene,j_gene,abundance,CDR3nt,CDR3aa
TRBV5-1,.,TRBJ2-3,few,TGCGCCAGCAGCTTGGAGGGACCCACAGATACGCAGTATTTT,CASSLEGPTDTQYF
TRBV5-1,.,TRBJ2-5,.,TGCGCCAGCAGCGGCCAGGTGGGAGAAGAGACCCAGTACTTC,CASSGQVGEETQYF
TRBV20-1,.,TRBJ2-7,few,TGCAGTGCTAGAGTGACACATTCCTACGAGCAGTACTTC,CSARVTHSYEQYF
TRBV29-1,.,TRBJ2-5,.,TGCAGCGTTGAAGGTGCGGGATTAGAGACCCAGTACTTC,CSVEGAGLETQYF
TRBV20-1,.,TRBJ2-1,.,TGCAGTGCCCCCCCACGAACCGCCTACAATGAGCAGTTCTTC,CSAPPRTAYNEQFF
TRBV15,TRBD2,TRBJ2-2,few,TGTGCCACCAGCAGGGGACTAAACACCGGGGAGCTGTTTTTT,CATSRGLNTGELFF
TRBV15,.,TRBJ2-5,many,TGTGCCACCAGCAGAGAACCCCAAGAGACCCAGTACTTC,CATSREPQETQYF
TRBV27,TRBD1,TRBJ1-5,few,TGTGCCAGCAGTCCCAGGGGGATAAATCAGCCCCAGCATTTT,CASSPRGINQPQHF
TRBV9,.,TRBJ2-7,.,TGTGCCAGCAGCGGGGCGGGGATCGGGCCCGAGCAGTACTTC,CASSGAGIGPEQYF
TRBV9,.,TRBJ1-2,few,TGTGCCAGCAGCGTGAGGGGGAACTATGGCTACACCTTC,CASSVRGNYGYTF
TRBV5-1,.,TRBJ2-7,.,TGCGCCAGCAGCCCCGGCGGGACACAGGGGAGACGGCAGTACTTC,CASSPGGTQGRRQYF
TRBV5-1,.,TRBJ2-7,.,TGCGCCAGCAGCTTGGATACATTCTACGAGCAGTACTTC,CASSLDTFYEQYF
TRBV27,.,TRBJ2-5,few,TGTGCCAGCAGTTTTGGAAACGAACAGACCCAGTACTTC,CASSFGNEQTQYF
TRBV5-1,.,TRBJ2-7,many,TGCGCCAGCAGCTGGGGTCCCTCCTACGAGCAGTACTTC,CASSWGPSYEQYF
TRBV10-3,TRBD2,TRBJ2-5,few,TGTGCCATCAGTGATCCCGCGGGACTAGCGGGATCGGAAGAGACCCAGTACTTC,CAISDPAGLAGSEETQYF
TRBV2,.,TRBJ1-6,.,TGTGCCAGGGCTCCGGGAGAAAATTCACCCCTCCACTTT,CARAPGENSPLHF
TRBV20-1,TRBD2,TRBJ2-3,few,TGCAGTGCCGCTAGCGGGGTCACAGATACGCAGTATTTT,CSAASGVTDTQYF
TRBV5-1,.,TRBJ2-2,few,TGCGCCAGCAGCTGGGGAAAGGTGGAGACCGGGGAGCTGTTTTTT,CASSWGKVETGELFF
TRBV13,.,TRBJ2-1,few,TGTGCCAGCATAAAACAGAGGTCCCCCCTCTACAATGAGCAGTTCTTC,CASIKQRSPLYNEQFF
TRBV5-1,.,TRBJ2-3,many,TGCGCCAGCAGCTTGACGGGGTACACAGATACGCAGTATTTT,CASSLTGYTDTQYF
TRBV7-8,.,TRBJ1-3,.,TGTGCCAGCAGCTCCCGAGGGATCGCTGGAAACACCATATATTTT,CASSSRGIAGNTIYF
TRBV12-3/TRBV12-4,.,TRBJ2-5,.,TGTGCCAGCAGTTTATGGCCTGGGGAGACCCAGTACTTC,CASSLWPGETQYF
TRBV7-9,.,TRBJ2-1,.,TGTGCCAGCAGCTTCCTTCGCACCCAAGGGAACAATGAGCAGTTCTTC,CASSFLRTQGNNEQFF
TRBV20-1,TRBD2,TRBJ2-5,few,TGCAGTGCTACCCGGGGGGGCAACCAAGAGACCCAGTACTTC,CSATRGGNQETQYF
TRBV12-3/TRBV12-4,.,TRBJ1-2,few,TGTGCCAGCAGTTTTGTGCAGGGTCATGGCTACACCTTC,CASSFVQGHGYTF
TRBV28,.,TRBJ2-2,.,TGTGCCAGCAGTTTTTTCGGAGCGATTTTGGGGGAGCTGTTTTTT,CASSFFGAILGELFF
TRBV6-5,TRBD2,TRBJ2-1,.,TGTGCCAGCAGCCTTAGCGGGAGGGAACGAGGTGAGCAGTTCTTC,CASSLSGRERGEQFF
TRBV12-3/TRBV12-4,.,TRBJ1-2,few,TGTGCCAGCAAACGCCAGCTGGGACATGGCTACACCTTC,CASKRQLGHGYTF
TRBV29-1,.,TRBJ2-1,few,TGCAGCGTTGACGACACACAGAGACACAATGAGCAGTTCTTC,CSVDDTQRHNEQFF
TRBV18,.,TRBJ2-1,.,TGTGCCAGCTACCCTCCCACGGGGCCGAGCTCCTACAATGAGCAGTTCTTC,CASYPPTGPSSYNEQFF
TRBV20-1,.,TRBJ2-7,few,TGCAGTGCGACCCCCGGGTTCGAGCAGTACTTC,CSATPGFEQYF
TRBV12-3/TRBV12-4,.,TRBJ2-3,many,TGTGCCAGCAGTTTTCTGGTTATAACTGGGCGTCCCAGGGGAGATACGCAGTATTTT,CASSFLVITGRPRGDTQYF
TRBV11-2,.,TRBJ1-4,few,TGTGCCAGCAGCTTAGTTTGGACGGGCTCGCCGGCAACTAATGAAAAACTGTTTTTT,CASSLVWTGSPATNEKLFF
TRBV28,.,TRBJ2-3,few,TGTGCCAGCAGCTCTAACGGGGGCACAGATACGCAGTATTTT,CASSSNGGTDTQYF
TRBV18,.,TRBJ2-5,few,TGTGCCAGCTCACCACCTCCGAATACAGGGAAAGAGACCCAGTACTTC,CASSPPPNTGKETQYF
TRBV21-1,.,TRBJ2-1,few,TGTGCCAGCTTCCTGTCTAGCCATGAGCAGTTCTTC,CASFLSSHEQFF
TRBV12-3/TRBV12-4,.,TRBJ2-1,few,TGTGCCAGACTAAGAGATCTCCCTAAAGCATCATTCGGGTACAATGAGCAGTTCTTC,CARLRDLPKASFGYNEQFF
TRBV7-9,.,TRBJ1-5,few,TGTGCCAGCAGCTACAGGGATAGCAATCAGCCCCAGCATTTT,CASSYRDSNQPQHF
TRBV29-1,TRBD2,TRBJ2-3,.,TGCAGCGTTGAAGGGGCCCCTTCCCGGGCGGGAGTACTCGACGATACGCAGTATTTT,CSVEGAPSRAGVLDDTQYF
TRBV20-1,TRBD2,TRBJ2-7,.,TGCAGTGCCACCCAACTAGCGTCTACCTACGAGCAGTACTTC,CSATQLASTYEQYF
TRBV15,.,TRBJ2-7,.,TGTGCCACCAGCAGAGTAGTACAGTTCTCCTACGAGCAGTACTTC,CATSRVVQFSYEQYF
TRBV7-9,.,TRBJ1-2,.,TGTGCCAGCAGCTTAGAGATTGGCTACACCTTC,CASSLEIGYTF
TRBV7-6,TRBD2,TRBJ2-3,.,TGTGCCAGCAGCCCCTATCAGCGGGAGGGTATGACGGCAGCAGATACGCAGTATTTT,CASSPYQREGMTAADTQYF
TRBV18,TRBD1,TRBJ1-4,.,TGTGCCAGCTCACTCGGGACAGGGTATGAAAAACTGTTTTTT,CASSLGTGYEKLFF
TRBV18,TRBD2,TRBJ2-7,.,TGTGCCAGCTCACCACTCAGAGGACTAGCGGAGGGGAGCTCCTACGAGCAGTACTTC,CASSPLRGLAEGSSYEQYF
TRBV5-1,.,TRBJ2-1,few,TGCGCCAGCAGGATTACCGGGACAAGTGCGTACAATGAGCAGTTCTTC,CASRITGTSAYNEQFF
TRBV2,.,TRBJ2-3,few,TGTGCCAGCAGAGAGGACAGTTTTCTAGATACGCAGTATTTT,CASREDSFLDTQYF
TRBV25-1,TRBD2,TRBJ2-3,few,TGTGCCAGCAGTGAGGGAGGTAGCGGGAGGGGCCTAGATACGCAGTATTTT,CASSEGGSGRGLDTQYF
TRBV4-1,.,TRBJ2-7,.,TGCGCCAGCAGCCAAGGTATCCGGGGCCAGAACTACGAGCAGTACTTC,CASSQGIRGQNYEQYF
TRBV9,.,TRBJ2-3,.,TGTGCCAGCAGCGTATCGCAATACAGAACTAGCACAGATACGCAGTATTTT,CASSVSQYRTSTDTQYF
TRBV29-1,.,TRBJ2-3,few,TGCAGCGGGTCAGGCGATACGCAGTATTTT,CSGSGDTQYF
TRBV24-1,.,TRBJ2-5,few,TGTGCCACCAGTGGTGGAGGGGCCCAGTACTTC,CATSGGGAQYF
TRBV5-1,.,TRBJ2-3,.,TGCGCCAGCAGCTTGGTACCGCCGCAAGATACGCAGTATTTT,CASSLVPPQDTQYF
TRBV15,TRBD2,TRBJ2-1,few,TGTGCCACCAGCAGTGACCTAAGACTAGCGGGGTACAATGAGCAGTTCTTC,CATSSDLRLAGYNEQFF
TRBV5-1,.,TRBJ2-4,.,TGCGCCAGCAGCCGCGAGGGAAGCGCCAGAAACATTCAGTACTTC,CASSREGSARNIQYF
TRBV18,.,TRBJ2-1,.,TGTGCCAGCTCACCATTTTCCTACAATGAGCAGTTCTTC,CASSPFSYNEQFF
TRBV19,TRBD1,TRBJ2-7,many,TGTGCCACTCGACAGGGGGTCTTCCACGAGCAGTACTTC,CATRQGVFHEQYF
TRBV7-9,.,TRBJ2-1,few,TGTGCCAGCAGCTTAGACCCCAGCGGCAAGCAGTTCTTC,CASSLDPSGKQFF
TRBV5-4,.,TRBJ2-4,few,TGTGCCAGCAGCCGATCGACGTGGGGGGCCAAAAACATTCAGTACTTC,CASSRSTWGAKNIQYF